These 29 T cell receptor beta chains were sequenced from one sample in a study of early T cells in non-severe SARS-CoV-2 infection. TCRdb re-derived calls from the 5' RACE reads in MiXCR, one entry per CDR3 protein. The table has some 54,000 distinct CDR3 sequences, over 7.5% seen once. Sequencing used whole blood. The receptor set was obtained from an adult who was a healthcare worker with PCR-confirmed SARS-CoV-2 infection or an uninfected control (not recorded which).

The CDR3 sequence is CASSLIGSHGELFF. In nucleotides, the CDR3 is TGTGCCAGCAGCCTCATAGGATCCCACGGGGAGCTGTTTTTT. The chain uses TRBV3-1 and TRBJ2-2; D gene unclear. Germline V CDR1 and CDR2: LGHDT, YNNKEL (reference sequence). V was pared by 4 bases and J by 7 bases, with 13 bases between. This CDR3 has 14 amino acids.

This clonotype was seen ten or more times. J is TRBJ2-1 and V is TRBV7-8; D possibly corresponds to TRBD2 (5 bases). This CDR3 comprises 16 residues. Looked up from germline, CDR1 is SGHVS and CDR2 is FQNEAQ. V was shortened by 2 bases and J by 4 bases, with 15 bases between the two germline ends. In nucleotides, the CDR3 is TGTGCCAGCAGCTTAACCTCTACAGCGGAGTACAATGAGCAGTTCTTC. Amino acid sequence: CASSLTSTAEYNEQFF.

This clonotype has at least ten counts. The chain couples TRBV7-2 to TRBJ2-7; TRBD2 agrees at 7 bases. Germline loops: CDR1 SGHTA, CDR2 FQGNSA. The CDR3 runs 14 residues. V lost 7 bases and J lost 4; bases outside the gene matches: 10. DNA for the CDR3: TGTGCCAGCACCACGGGAGCTAGCGGATACGAGCAGTACTTC. Translated: CASTTGASGYEQYF.

This clonotype came up many times. The chain has TRBV4-1 and TRBJ1-2; unclear D gene. This CDR3 region has 17 residues. Germline V gene lookup returns CDR1 MGHRA and CDR2 YSYEKL. V was trimmed by 5 bases and J by 4 bases, leaving 23 bases between them. The DNA for the CDR3 is TGCGCCAGCAGCTCACCCCGGAGGCAGGCGCTTTCCTATGGCTACACCTTC. Its translation: CASSSPRRQALSYGYTF.

V usage is TRBV5-4 and J usage is TRBJ2-5; D call uncertain. This CDR3 has 14 amino acids. Looked up from germline, CDR1 is SGHNT and CDR2 is YYREEE (reference sequence). With 4 bases removed from V and 7 bases from J, the gap between germline ends came to 17 bases. The CDR3 DNA reads TGTGCCAGCAGCCAGACTGACCTACCAAGGACCCAGTACTTC. It is translated as CASSQTDLPRTQYF. Combining the CDR3 with reference TRBV5-4 and TRBJ2-5 gives the whole variable domain ETGVTQSPTHLIKTRGQQVTLRCSSQSGHNTVSWYQQALGQGPQFIFQYYREEENGRGNFPPRFSGLQFPNYSSELNVNALELDDSALYLCASSQTDLPRTQYFGPGTRLLVL.

This clonotype appeared many times. The J gene is TRBJ2-2, the V gene TRBV7-6; no firm D call. V was shortened by 5 bases and J by 4 bases, with 11 bases between the two germline ends. The CDR3 consists of 14 residues. In germline, CDR1 is SGHVS, CDR2 FNYEAQ. The CDR3 DNA sequence: TGTGCCAGCAGCCCCTGGGGATTCACCGGGGAGCTGTTTTTT. Its protein product is CASSPWGFTGELFF.

This clonotype was recorded many times. For the CDR3, the DNA is TGCAGCGTCGGGTGGAGGGGGCAGAAGAACAATGAGCAGTTCTTC. Its translation: CSVGWRGQKNNEQFF. This sequence joins TRBV29-1 and TRBJ2-1; a weak D match, TRBD1 (7 bases). The CDR3 is 15 residues long. Between the trimmed V and J ends, which lost 6 bases and 5 bases, there was a span of 20 bases. Germline CDR1 and CDR2: SQVTM and ANQGSEA.

This clonotype was counted ten times or more. The chain couples TRBV9 to TRBJ2-7; D may be TRBD2 (5 bases). V lost 3 bases, J lost 2 bases, and 21 bases lay in between. Germline V gene data show CDR1 as SGDLS and CDR2 as YYNGEE. The length of the CDR3 is 17 residues. CDR3 protein: CASSERGVGVMTYEQYF. The CDR3 DNA sequence: TGTGCCAGCAGCGAGCGAGGAGTCGGGGTGATGACCTACGAGCAGTACTTC.

The chain is built from TRBV5-5 and TRBJ2-3; 11 bases map to TRBD2. This CDR3 has 14 amino acids. The germline V gene has CDR1 SGHKS and CDR2 YYEKEE (reference sequence). V was clipped by 7 bases and J by 5 bases; unmatched bases: 6. The CDR3 DNA sequence: TGTGCCAGCTCGGGACTAGCGGTTCTAGATACGCAGTATTTT. Translation gives CASSGLAVLDTQYF.

There are many counts of this clonotype. V usage is TRBV5-5 and J usage is TRBJ1-4, with TRBD1 as a possible D gene (6 bases). CDR3 length: 13 residues. Germline V gene lookup returns CDR1 SGHKS and CDR2 YYEKEE (reference sequence). V was clipped by 5 bases and J by 5 bases, with 10 bases between them. The CDR3: CASRIGQNEKLFF. In DNA, the CDR3 is TGTGCCAGCAGGATTGGACAGAATGAAAAACTGTTTTTT. Using reference TRBV5-5 and TRBJ1-4 for the parts outside the CDR3, the full variable domain is DAGVTQSPTHLIKTRGQQVTLRCSPISGHKSVSWYQQVLGQGPQFIFQYYEKEERGRGNFPDRFSARQFPNYSSELNVNALLLGDSALYLCASRIGQNEKLFFGSGTQLSVL.

This clonotype was recorded at least ten times. The chain recombines TRBV2 with TRBJ2-3; 8 nucleotides align to TRBD2. CDR3 length: 14 residues. The V segment lost 6 bases and the J segment 3 bases; nucleotides outside the gene matches: 5. The germline V gene encodes CDR1 SNHLY and CDR2 FYNNEI. CDR3 protein: CASRLAALTDTQYF. CDR3 sequence (DNA): TGTGCCAGCAGACTAGCGGCCCTGACAGATACGCAGTATTTT.

The chain's CDR3 is CSVKLQGMLLHTF. The CDR3, as DNA: TGCAGCGTAAAATTACAGGGTATGCTGTTACACACCTTC. V usage is TRBV29-1 and J usage is TRBJ1-2, with TRBD1 as a possible D gene (6 bases). Germline CDR1 is SQVTM and CDR2 is ANQGSEA. The CDR3 has 13 residues. The V and J ends lost 6 bases and 12 bases respectively, with 23 bases between them. Full variable domain (outside the CDR3, taken from reference TRBV29-1 and TRBJ1-2): SAVISQKPSRDICQRGTSLTIQCQVDSQVTMMFWYRQQPGQSLTLIATANQGSEATYESGFVIDKFPISRPNLTFSTLTVSNMSPEDSSIYLCSVKLQGMLLHTFGSGTRLTVV.

The genes are TRBV7-8 and TRBJ2-6; possible D gene TRBD1, 6 bases. Trimming shortened V by 4 bases and J by 2 bases, and 15 bases separated the two germline ends. The CDR3 loop spans 17 amino acids. Germline V lookup: CDR1 SGHVS, CDR2 FQNEAQ. CDR3 bases: TGTGCCAGCAGCTCCCTCACCTGGACAGCTGGGGCCAACGTCCTGACTTTC. This codes for CASSSLTWTAGANVLTF.

Only a few counts were recorded for this clonotype. The chain combines TRBV12-3 or TRBV12-4 with TRBJ2-1, with D perhaps assigned TRBD1 or TRBD2 (6 bases each). The CDR3 consists of 11 residues. Trimming left V 10 bases short and J 15 bases short, with 19 bases between. The CDR3 spells CATFKGGDRFF. CDR3 DNA: TGTGCCACCTTCAAGGGGGGAGATAGGTTCTTC.

This clonotype has a count of ten or more. The V and J genes are TRBV29-1 and TRBJ2-6, with D possibly being TRBD1 or TRBD2 (6 bases each). Trimming stripped 6 bases from V and 2 bases from J, with 23 bases between. The CDR3 totals 18 residues. In germline, CDR1 is SQVTM, CDR2 ANQGSEA. Here the CDR3 reads CSVGGVADRVTGANVLTF. The CDR3, as DNA: TGCAGCGTGGGGGGTGTAGCGGACAGAGTGACTGGGGCCAACGTCCTGACTTTC. The full variable domain, its missing parts supplied by reference TRBV29-1 and TRBJ2-6, is SAVISQKPSRDICQRGTSLTIQCQVDSQVTMMFWYRQQPGQSLTLIATANQGSEATYESGFVIDKFPISRPNLTFSTLTVSNMSPEDSSIYLCSVGGVADRVTGANVLTFGAGSRLTVL.

This clonotype was counted many times. The chain has TRBV6-1 and TRBJ2-1; TRBD1 might be the D (5 bases). The V end lost 3 bases, the J end lost 6 bases, and 21 bases lay between the germline ends. From germline, CDR1 is MNHNS and CDR2 SASEGT. The CDR3 spans 17 residues. The CDR3 DNA follows: TGTGCCAGCAGTGAGGGGTTGGGCAGGGTGTACGGCAATGAGCAGTTCTTC. It encodes CASSEGLGRVYGNEQFF.

This clonotype was seen repeatedly, ten times or more. The rearrangement uses TRBV7-9 and TRBJ2-4; D perhaps matches TRBD2 (6 bases). Germline CDR1 reads SEHNR; CDR2 reads FQNEAQ (reference sequence). Trimming took 2 bases from V and 10 from J, leaving 12 bases between them. The CDR3 sequence is 13 residues long. The CDR3 DNA reads as TGTGCCAGCAGCTTAAACGGGGGAGGAATTCAGTACTTC. Amino acids: CASSLNGGGIQYF.

In this sample, this clonotype turned up many times. The chain combines TRBV20-1 with TRBJ1-2; a weak D match, TRBD1 (6 bases). From germline, CDR1 is DFQATT and CDR2 SNEGSKA (reference sequence). There are 11 residues in the CDR3. Trimming left V 7 bases short and J 6 bases short, with 12 bases between. DNA for the CDR3: TGCAGTGTTGGGGGCTTTAATGGCTACACCTTC. It yields the protein CSVGGFNGYTF.

V usage is TRBV19 and J usage is TRBJ2-5; 8 bases agree with TRBD1. V lost 2 bases to trimming and J lost 4 bases; unmatched junction nucleotides: 12. The CDR3 runs to 17 residues. Germline V gene lookup returns CDR1 LNHDA and CDR2 SQIVND (reference sequence). For the CDR3, the DNA is TGTGCCAGTAGTATACGGGGCACGGCAGGGGGCCGAGAGACCCAGTACTTC. This gives the protein CASSIRGTAGGRETQYF.

The J gene is TRBJ2-6, the V gene TRBV19, with TRBD1 matching over 9 bases. The length of the CDR3 is 17 residues. Germline loops: CDR1 LNHDA, CDR2 SQIVND (reference sequence). V was clipped by 5 bases and J by 0 bases; unmatched bases: 5. In DNA form, the CDR3 reads TGTGCCAGTAGTCCCCTGACAGGGGGCTCTGGGGCCAACGTCCTGACTTTC. This translates into CASSPLTGGSGANVLTF.

This clonotype was recorded at least ten times. The chain combines TRBV7-9 with TRBJ2-3, with TRBD2 matching over 13 bases. Germline lookup yields CDR1 SEHNR and CDR2 FQNEAQ (reference sequence). After removal of 4 bases from V and 5 bases from J, the junction contained 3 bases not matched to a gene. CDR3 length: 15 residues. For the CDR3, the DNA is TGTGCCAGCAGCTCCAGACTAGCGGGAGGAGATACGCAGTATTTT. It specifies CASSSRLAGGDTQYF.

There are a few counts of this clonotype. This sequence joins TRBV18 and TRBJ2-7; D gene uncertain. Germline V gene sequence: CDR1 KGHSH, CDR2 LQKENI. CDR3 length: 13 amino acids. Trimming cost V 6 bases and J 3 bases, with 12 bases left between them. In DNA, the CDR3 is TGTGCCAGCTCCGGCGTGGATTACTACGAGCAGTACTTC. The encoded protein is CASSGVDYYEQYF.

This clonotype was found a few times. The rearrangement uses TRBV12-5 and TRBJ2-1; D unresolved. CDR3 length equals 13 residues. Trimming took 0 bases from V and 4 from J, leaving 4 bases between them. Germline V gives CDR1 LGHNT, CDR2 FRNRAP. The CDR3 sequence: CASGLVRYNEQFF. Here the CDR3 DNA reads TGTGCTAGTGGTTTGGTACGATACAATGAGCAGTTCTTC.

This clonotype was observed at least ten times. The chain has TRBV7-3 and TRBJ1-1; D is ambiguous. Per germline, CDR1 SGHTA and CDR2 FQGTGA. The germline V and J ends were trimmed by 5 bases and 1 base, with 8 bases remaining between them. The CDR3 totals 13 residues. CDR3 DNA: TGTGCCAGCAGCCTAGTGACGAACACTGAAGCTTTCTTT. This translates into CASSLVTNTEAFF. Filled out from reference TRBV7-3 and TRBJ1-1, the complete variable domain reads GAGVSQTPSNKVTEKGKYVELRCDPISGHTALYWYRQSLGQGPEFLIYFQGTGAADDSGLPNDRFFAVRPEGSVSTLKIQRTERGDSAVYLCASSLVTNTEAFFGQGTRLTVV.

This clonotype was seen repeatedly, ten times or more. The chain carries TRBV6-6 and TRBJ2-2; weak D call: TRBD1 (6 bases). V lost 2 bases to trimming and J lost 6 bases, with 13 bases between them. Looked up from germline, CDR1 is MNHNY and CDR2 is SVGAGI (reference sequence). This CDR3 spans 15 amino acids. The CDR3 coding sequence is TGTGCCAGCAGTTACGGTGGGGGCAGCGCCGGGGAGCTGTTTTTT. The encoded protein is CASSYGGGSAGELFF.

This clonotype was observed at least ten times. The CDR3 reads CASSQTGGFGYTF. The DNA for the CDR3 is TGTGCCAGCAGCCAAACAGGGGGCTTTGGCTACACCTTC. The rearrangement joins TRBV4-2 to TRBJ1-2, with 9 positions matching TRBD1. Losses at the gene ends were 2 bases for V and 7 bases for J; bases not matched to a gene: 2. Germline V gives CDR1 LGHNA, CDR2 YNFKEQ. The CDR3 contains 13 residues.

A few counts support this clonotype. This sequence joins TRBV20-1 and TRBJ1-6, with 10 bases identical to TRBD1. CDR3 length: 12 residues. CDR1 DFQATT and CDR2 SNEGSKA come from the germline V gene (reference sequence). CDR3 residues: CSADRGKSPLHF. The CDR3 nucleotides read TGCAGCGCGGACAGGGGGAAATCACCCCTCCACTTT.

This clonotype was recorded many times. The chain recombines TRBV7-8 with TRBJ1-5, with a possible D match to TRBD1 (6 bases). Germline CDR1 and CDR2: SGHVS and FQNEAQ. The CDR3 consists of 14 residues. V lost 1 base and J lost 4, with 8 bases in between. The CDR3 here is CASSLGTENQPQHF. In DNA, the CDR3 is TGTGCCAGCAGCTTAGGGACAGAAAATCAGCCCCAGCATTTT. The variable domain in full, with the rest retrieved from reference TRBV7-8 and TRBJ1-5, is GAGVSQSPRYKVAKRGQDVALRCDPISGHVSLFWYQQALGQGPEFLTYFQNEAQLDKSGLPSDRFFAERPEGSVSTLKIQRTQQEDSAVYLCASSLGTENQPQHFGDGTRLSIL.

This clonotype has ten or more counts. The V and J genes are TRBV20-1 and TRBJ2-1; 9 bases are shared with TRBD2. The CDR3 length is 13 residues. Trimming took 4 bases from V and 9 from J; bases not matched to a gene: 7. Germline CDR1 DFQATT, CDR2 SNEGSKA (reference sequence). CDR3 protein: CSATAGGGPEQFF. DNA of the CDR3: TGCAGTGCTACAGCGGGAGGAGGCCCTGAGCAGTTCTTC.